This T cell receptor beta chain was documented in a study of T-cell reconstitution after alpha-beta-depleted transplantation in children. Study conclusions and caveats: Reportedly, alpha-beta T cells present about two months post-transplant originated from several hundred expanded clones of graft origin.

Between the trimmed V and J ends, which lost 6 bases and 4 bases, there was a span of 10 bases. CDR1 and CDR2 from the germline V gene are DFQATT and SNEGSKA (reference sequence). There are 11 residues in the CDR3. Unique molecular identifiers were used to barcode this TCRbeta library. Each CDR3 protein gets one entry after TCRdb re-called the PCR reads with MiXCR. The sample has 600,000 to 800,000 distinct CDR3 sequences, over 10% seen once. Of note for this clonotype: Its antigen is currently unknown.

The sequencing here drew on PBMCs, taken before TCRalphabeta/CD19-depleted stem cell transplant. This receptor was identified in a girl aged 2 to 9 with congenital amegakaryocytic thrombocytopenia, due to receive a stem cell transplant. The chain employs TRBV20-1 and TRBJ2-7; TRBD1 might be the D (6 bases). CDR3 sequence (DNA): TGCAGTGCACCGGACAGATACGAGCAGTACTTC. Protein product: CSAPDRYEQYF.